This T cell receptor (beta chain) was observed in a study of cytomegalovirus exposure and HLA in healthy donors. This clone was counted a few times. What it binds is not known. Overall study results and limits: The study flagged some 170 TCR beta chains as cytomegalovirus-associated. The Asian-associated ancestry cluster reportedly had fewer N-insertions than the approximately 610-donor mean in a later analysis.

The CDR3 runs to 15 residues. Looked up from germline, CDR1 is SGHTS and CDR2 is YDEGEE. V was clipped by 4 bases and J by 5 bases, with 16 bases between them. The PCR contained 60 Vbeta and 13 Jbeta primers. TCRdb keeps only in-frame clones here, not all; method: immunoSEQ multiplex PCR. This table holds approximately 150,000 clones, 88% found once. What was sequenced was PBMCs. This rearrangement joins TRBV5-8 to TRBJ2-1; D is possibly TRBD2 (6 bases). This TCR came from a woman between 40 and 55 years old in good health and CMV-seronegative. CDR3 region: CASSLPTSEHNEQFF. CDR3 bases: TGTGCCAGCAGCCTCCCGACTAGTGAACACAATGAGCAGTTCTTC.